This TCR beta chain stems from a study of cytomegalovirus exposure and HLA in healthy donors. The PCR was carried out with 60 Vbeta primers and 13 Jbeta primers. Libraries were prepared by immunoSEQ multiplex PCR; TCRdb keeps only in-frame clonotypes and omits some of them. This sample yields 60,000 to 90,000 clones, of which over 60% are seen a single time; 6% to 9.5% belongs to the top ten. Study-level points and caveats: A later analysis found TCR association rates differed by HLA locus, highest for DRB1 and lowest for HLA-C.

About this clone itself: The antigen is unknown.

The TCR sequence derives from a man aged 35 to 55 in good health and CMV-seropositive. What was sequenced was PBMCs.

The CDR3 region has the DNA TGTGCCAGCAGGCGGGACAGCTCAAGTTCACCCCTCCACTTT. Its protein product is CASRRDSSSSPLHF. The genes are TRBV6-6 and TRBJ1-6; 7 bases match TRBD1. The CDR3 spans 14 residues. Trimming removed 6 bases from V and 9 bases from J; junction bases left unmatched: 8. Germline V gene lookup returns CDR1 MNHNY and CDR2 SVGAGI (reference sequence).